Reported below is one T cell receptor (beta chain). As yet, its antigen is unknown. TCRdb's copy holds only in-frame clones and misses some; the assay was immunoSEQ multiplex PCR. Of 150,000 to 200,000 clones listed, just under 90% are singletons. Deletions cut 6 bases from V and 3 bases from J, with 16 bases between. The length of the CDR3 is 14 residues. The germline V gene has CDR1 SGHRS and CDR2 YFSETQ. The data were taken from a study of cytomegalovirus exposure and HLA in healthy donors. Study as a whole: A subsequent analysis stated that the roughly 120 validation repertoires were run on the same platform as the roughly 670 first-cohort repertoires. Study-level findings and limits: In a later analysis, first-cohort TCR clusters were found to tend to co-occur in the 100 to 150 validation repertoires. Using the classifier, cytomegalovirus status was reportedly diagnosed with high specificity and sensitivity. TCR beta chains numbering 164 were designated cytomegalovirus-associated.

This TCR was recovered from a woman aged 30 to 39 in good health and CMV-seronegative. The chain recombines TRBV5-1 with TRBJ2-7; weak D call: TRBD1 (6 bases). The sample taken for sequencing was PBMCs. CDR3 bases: TGCGCCAGCATCATATCACCGGACAGCTACGAGCAGTACTTC. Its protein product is CASIISPDSYEQYF.